Below, 13 T cell receptor beta chains from the same sample are listed, as sequenced in a study of T cell responses to AZD1222 COVID-19 vaccine (dated by TCRdb to the early 2020s). The sample's time point, from its label and the paper: baseline before first vaccination. Library preparation employed the immunoSEQ multiplex PCR assay. Drawn from immuneACCESS, this table holds only the in-frame rearrangements with V and J called that TCRdb kept. Clones are partly lost; checked studies trace under half to an unresolved V gene and leave the rest unexplained. The sample profile shows around 92,000 clones; about 89% of them were found once. Under 10% of the sample comes from the top ten. The sequences come from peripheral blood, collected on day 0 of AZD1222 vaccination. These receptors originate from an adult in good health.

The chain is built from TRBV7-6 and TRBJ2-1; 10 positions agree with TRBD1. Per germline, CDR1 SGHVS and CDR2 FNYEAQ. The CDR3 is made up of 15 amino acids. V dropped 5 bases and J dropped 6; count of bases not matched to a gene: 7. The CDR3 is CASSHGQGGVNEQFF. The CDR3, as DNA: TGTGCCAGCAGCCACGGACAGGGGGGGGTCAATGAGCAGTTCTTC.

The rearrangement joins TRBV7-8 to TRBJ2-7, with TRBD2 identical over 7 bases. The junction had 5 bases not matched to a gene; V was cut back by 1 base and J by 2 bases. CDR3 length: 15 amino acids. The V gene's germline CDR1 is SGHVS and CDR2 FQNEAQ. The CDR3, as DNA: TGTGCCAGCAGCTTAGGGCTAGCGGCTACCTACGAGCAGTACTTC. Protein sequence: CASSLGLAATYEQYF.

The gene calls are TRBV9 and TRBJ2-5, with D unresolved. In germline, CDR1 is SGDLS, CDR2 YYNGEE. The CDR3 loop spans 13 amino acids. V dropped 0 bases and J dropped 4 bases, with 7 bases sitting between them. The CDR3: CASSVEVPETQYF. The CDR3 bases are TGTGCCAGCAGCGTAGAGGTCCCAGAGACCCAGTACTTC.

The chain uses TRBV11-2 and TRBJ1-1, with D tentatively TRBD1 (5 bases). This CDR3 spans 13 amino acids. V was cut by 4 bases and J by 3 bases, with 9 bases left in between. Germline V CDR1 and CDR2: SGHAT, FQNNGV. This CDR3 is CASSSGHYTEAFF. The CDR3 DNA is TGTGCCAGCAGCTCCGGACATTACACTGAAGCTTTCTTT.

This chain links TRBV5-1 with TRBJ1-5; D gene ambiguous. The CDR3 sequence is 15 residues long. The germline V gene has CDR1 SGHRS and CDR2 YFSETQ. V lost 1 base, J lost 0 bases, and 8 bases lay in between. CDR3 nucleotide sequence: TGCGCCAGCAGCTTGTTAGGGTATAGCAATCAGCCCCAGCATTTT. Protein sequence: CASSLLGYSNQPQHF.

The chain recombines TRBV11-2 with TRBJ2-7, with D hard to call. The CDR3 has 14 amino acids. Trimming left V 9 bases short and J 3 bases short, with 18 bases between. Germline V lookup: CDR1 SGHAT, CDR2 FQNNGV. The CDR3 nucleotides are TGTGCCAGTCGAAAGGTGACGGTGAACTACGAGCAGTACTTC. Translating gives CASRKVTVNYEQYF.

V and J are TRBV4-3 and TRBJ2-1; D perhaps matches TRBD1 (5 bases). Germline CDR1 reads LGHNA; CDR2 reads YSLEER. The CDR3 totals 16 residues. Trimming took 4 bases from V and 2 from J, leaving 15 bases between them. As DNA, the CDR3 is TGCGCCAGCAGCCTTGGGATCCCAGGGACCTACAATGAGCAGTTCTTC. Protein sequence: CASSLGIPGTYNEQFF.

V is TRBV7-8 and J is TRBJ2-1; D may correspond to TRBD1 or TRBD2 (5 bases each). The CDR3 is made up of 14 amino acids. The V end lost 1 base, the J end lost 10 bases, and 14 bases lay between the germline ends. Germline CDR1 reads SGHVS; CDR2 reads FQNEAQ. Here the CDR3 DNA reads TGTGCCAGCAGCTTAGGGGGGATGGCGAGGGAGCAGTTCTTC. Amino acid sequence: CASSLGGMAREQFF.

The V gene is TRBV3-1 (or the pseudogene TRBV3-2), the J gene TRBJ1-6; a weak D match, TRBD1 (6 bases). The V and J ends lost 0 bases and 8 bases respectively, with 17 bases between them. The germline gives CDR1 LGHDT, CDR2 YNNKEL (reference sequence). CDR3 length: 17 residues. This chain's CDR3 is CASSQEGGGPSHSPLHF. As DNA, the CDR3 is TGTGCCAGCAGCCAAGAAGGGGGGGGCCCTAGCCATTCACCCCTCCACTTT.

J is TRBJ1-5 and V is TRBV10-3; 8 bases agree with TRBD1. This CDR3 has 13 amino acids. With 11 bases clipped from V and 4 bases from J, the junction kept 7 bases outside the gene matches. Germline V gene data show CDR1 as ENHRY and CDR2 as SYGVKD. CDR3 region: CAVGTGWNQPQHF. CDR3 in DNA: TGTGCCGTCGGGACAGGATGGAATCAGCCCCAGCATTTT.

The chain recombines TRBV12-5 with TRBJ1-3; no clear D gene. Germline V CDR1 and CDR2: LGHNT, FRNRAP. The CDR3 contains 18 residues. Trimming removed 4 bases from V and 0 bases from J, with 19 bases in between. Here the CDR3 reads CASGSGIALERSGNTIYF. CDR3 bases: TGTGCTAGTGGTTCCGGCATTGCTCTGGAACGCTCTGGAAACACCATATATTTT.

This clone was seen only once. The chain combines TRBV2 with TRBJ1-2, with D perhaps matching TRBD1 (5 bases). The CDR3 is 13 amino acids. Germline V gene lookup returns CDR1 SNHLY and CDR2 FYNNEI. V was pared by 7 bases and J by 7 bases, with 16 bases between. The CDR3 region is CASNEGEVGGYTF. CDR3 bases: TGTGCCAGCAACGAAGGGGAGGTGGGTGGCTACACCTTC.

This clone was seen only a few times. The gene calls are TRBV6-5 and TRBJ1-6; D not certain. Trimming left V 2 bases short and J 10 bases short, with 12 bases between. CDR3 length: 14 residues. From germline, CDR1 is MNHEY and CDR2 SVGAGI. DNA for the CDR3: TGTGCCAGCAGTTACGGGCAGGCGGGCTCACCCCTCCACTTT. Translated: CASSYGQAGSPLHF.